This TCR beta chain originates from a study of blood T cell repertoires in COVID-19. Overall study context: The cDNA or gDNA used as material had been derived from T cells, B-cell-depleted T cells, or PBMCs.

Followed longitudinally, the Seattle patients had been enrolled during active infection. This CDR3 has 15 residues. Trimming took 2 bases from V and 1 from J, leaving 10 bases between them. Looked up from germline, CDR1 is SEHNR and CDR2 is FQNEAQ (reference sequence). In the source study's methods: Using reference gene primer amplification, nucleated cell counts were estimated. Assay: immunoSEQ multiplex PCR; the TCRdb copy retains only in-frame clones and omits some. V and J calls and clone size are as listed in that table; D and trimming were resolved from the DNA. The sample lists roughly 240,000 clones; 86% were seen once.

The specimen was peripheral blood. The gene calls are TRBV7-9 and TRBJ2-3, with a possible D match to TRBD1 (6 bases). The TCR comes from a woman of 80 years or more with COVID-19, enrolled during active disease. The DNA of the CDR3 is TGTGCCAGCAGCTTAAGACAGGCTGGCACAGATACGCAGTATTTT. Protein product: CASSLRQAGTDTQYF.